This T cell receptor (beta chain) emerged from a study of post-analysis software for immune sequencing data. Study overall: The cohort encompassed relapsing-remitting, secondary progressive and progressive-relapsing multiple sclerosis disease courses.

Incorporated into the TCR beta cDNA libraries were unique molecular identifiers, which served to reduce PCR and sequencing biases. TCRdb re-derived calls from the PCR reads in MiXCR, one entry per CDR3 protein. Of 250,000 to 300,000 distinct CDR3 sequences detected, 35% to 40% appear once; the ten largest clones hold under 5%. Study-level results: Included in a set of roughly 5 TRBV segments more frequent in patients than controls were TRBV5-6, TRBV5-1 and TRBV20-1. Samples made in the same batch grouped tightly together by F measure. A significant reduction in normalized Chao1 diversity was observed in multiple sclerosis patients versus controls.

Germline CDR1 MDHEN, CDR2 SYDVKM. The CDR3 extends over 14 amino acids. The V and J ends lost 7 bases and 6 bases, in that order; junction bases with no gene match: 9. With respect to this clonotype: Its antigen is as yet unknown. With a much larger clone just one base away, this may be a read error. This likely comes from a read error, as the CDR3 has no conserved phenylalanine or tryptophan at its end.

The sample comprised blood. This TCR was recovered from a girl aged 5-17 years with multiple sclerosis. This chain joins TRBV28 and TRBJ1-2, with 9 bases that match TRBD1. The CDR3 sequence: CASTVGQGWDGYTC. CDR3 DNA: TGTGCCAGCACCGTGGGACAGGGTTGGGATGGCTACACCTGC.